This passage covers 10 T cell receptor beta chains from one sample sequenced in a study of T cell responses to AZD1222 COVID-19 vaccine. Clones were read by immunoSEQ multiplex PCR, and TCRdb kept only the in-frame ones, dropping some. The sample lists around 120,000 clones; roughly 87% were seen once. This sample comprised peripheral blood, obtained on day 0 of AZD1222 vaccination. Receptor source: an adult in good health.

The chain employs TRBV13 and TRBJ1-4; TRBD1 matches at 7 bases. Losses at the gene ends were 6 bases for V and 7 bases for J; bases not matched to a gene: 2. The CDR3 extends over 12 amino acids. Germline CDR1 reads PRHDT; CDR2 reads FYEKMQ (reference sequence). This CDR3 is CASRTGFEKLFF. DNA for the CDR3: TGTGCCAGCAGGACAGGGTTTGAAAAACTGTTTTTT.

Only one count was recorded for this clone. This chain uses TRBV12-3 or TRBV12-4 with TRBJ2-7, with D perhaps TRBD1 (5 bases). The CDR3 extends over 12 amino acids. V was pared by 4 bases and J by 3 bases, with 7 bases between. The CDR3 sequence is CASSSDSYEQYF. The CDR3 DNA reads TGTGCCAGCAGTTCTGACAGCTACGAGCAGTACTTC.

The table lists this clone with a count of one. The V gene is TRBV19, the J gene TRBJ1-4; weak D call: TRBD1 (6 bases). CDR3 length equals 15 residues. Germline CDR1 LNHDA, CDR2 SQIVND (reference sequence). V dropped 4 bases and J dropped 1 base, with 10 bases sitting between them. This CDR3 is CASSRTDRTNEKLFF. The CDR3 DNA sequence: TGTGCCAGTAGTAGGACGGACAGAACTAATGAAAAACTGTTTTTT.

The genes are TRBV5-4 and TRBJ2-7; the match to TRBD1 covers 10 bases. The CDR3 covers 16 residues. The germline gives CDR1 SGHNT, CDR2 YYREEE (reference sequence). V gave up 4 bases and J gave up 8 bases; unmatched junction bases: 15. For the CDR3, the DNA is TGTGCCAGCAGCCCTAACCGGGACAGGGGCCTACTGAAGCAGTACTTC. It encodes CASSPNRDRGLLKQYF.

This chain links TRBV28 with TRBJ1-2; possible D gene TRBD1, 5 bases. The germline CDR1 and CDR2 sequences are MDHEN and SYDVKM. The V gene lost 8 bases and the J gene lost 6 bases, with 16 bases spanning the gap. There are 13 residues in the CDR3. Written as DNA, the CDR3 is TGTGCCAGCTGGTGGCGTTCGGGGGATGGCTACACCTTC. Residues: CASWWRSGDGYTF.

The rearrangement uses TRBV5-6 and TRBJ2-6; D remains ambiguous. This CDR3 has 14 amino acids. V shed 0 bases and J shed 5 bases, with 6 bases lying between them. Germline V gene lookup returns CDR1 SGHDT and CDR2 YYEEEE. CDR3 sequence: CASSLGHWANVLTF. CDR3 nucleotides: TGTGCCAGCAGCTTGGGCCACTGGGCCAACGTCCTGACTTTC.

J is TRBJ2-7 and V is TRBV11-2, with 7 positions matching TRBD1. V was clipped by 4 bases and J by 7 bases; unmatched bases: 10. The CDR3 extends over 14 amino acids. Germline CDR1 and CDR2: SGHAT and FQNNGV. CDR3 DNA: TGTGCCAGCAGCTCTGGGGACAGACCAGGGGAGCAGTACTTC. Translation gives CASSSGDRPGEQYF.

This clone has only one observation. J is TRBJ1-1 and V is TRBV19; D remains unclear. Germline V gives CDR1 LNHDA, CDR2 SQIVND (reference sequence). Deletions cut 4 bases from V and 1 base from J, with 19 bases between. The CDR3 totals 17 residues. The CDR3 protein is CASSTIMDARSNTEAFF. The CDR3, as DNA: TGTGCCAGTAGTACCATCATGGACGCCCGGTCGAACACTGAAGCTTTCTTT.

The V and J genes are TRBV18 and TRBJ1-6; TRBD1 matches 7 bases. V was clipped by 6 bases and J by 6 bases; unmatched bases: 5. The CDR3 has 14 amino acids. CDR1 is KGHSH and CDR2 is LQKENI in the germline V gene. CDR3 in DNA: TGTGCCAGCTCTCTGGGACAGAGTAATTCACCCCTCCACTTT. Translation: CASSLGQSNSPLHF.

The chain uses TRBV11-3 and TRBJ2-1; 9 bases fit TRBD2. J lost 2 bases, V lost 3 bases, and 2 bases had no gene match. The germline V gene has CDR1 SGHNT and CDR2 YENEEA. CDR3 size: 15 residues. The CDR3 region has the DNA TGTGCCAGCAGCTTGAGACTAGCGGCCTACAATGAGCAGTTCTTC. It is translated as CASSLRLAAYNEQFF.